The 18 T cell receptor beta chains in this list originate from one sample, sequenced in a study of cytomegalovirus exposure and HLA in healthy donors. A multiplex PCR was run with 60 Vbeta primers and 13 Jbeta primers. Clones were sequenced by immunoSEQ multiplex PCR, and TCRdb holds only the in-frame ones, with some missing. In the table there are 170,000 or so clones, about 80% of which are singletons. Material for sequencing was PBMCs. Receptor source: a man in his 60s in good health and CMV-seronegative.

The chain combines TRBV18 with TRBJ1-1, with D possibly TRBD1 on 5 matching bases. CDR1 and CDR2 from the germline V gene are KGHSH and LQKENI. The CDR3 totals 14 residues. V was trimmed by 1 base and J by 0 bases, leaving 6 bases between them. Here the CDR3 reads CASSPRRVNTEAFF. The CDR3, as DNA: TGTGCCAGCTCACCACGCAGGGTGAACACTGAAGCTTTCTTT.

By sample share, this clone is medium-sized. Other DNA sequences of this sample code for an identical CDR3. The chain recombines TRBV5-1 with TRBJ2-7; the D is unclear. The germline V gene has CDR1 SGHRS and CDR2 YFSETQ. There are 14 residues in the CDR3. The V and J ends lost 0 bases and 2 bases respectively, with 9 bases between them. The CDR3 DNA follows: TGCGCCAGCAGCTTGGGAGACACCCCCTACGAGCAGTACTTC. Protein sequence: CASSLGDTPYEQYF.

The CDR3: CASSLTGFSGANVLTF. The CDR3, as DNA: TGCGCCAGCAGCTTGACAGGATTCTCTGGGGCCAACGTCCTGACTTTC. This chain uses TRBV5-1 with TRBJ2-6, with D perhaps matching TRBD1 (5 bases). Germline CDR1 SGHRS, CDR2 YFSETQ. This CDR3 has 16 residues. Trimming took 1 base from V and 0 from J, leaving 8 bases between them.

In nucleotides, the CDR3 is TGTGCCAGCAGCAACGAGTACACCGGGGAGCTGTTTTTT. Translation gives CASSNEYTGELFF. This chain connects TRBV7-6 to TRBJ2-2; D gene ambiguous. Germline V CDR1 and CDR2: SGHVS, FNYEAQ. V was trimmed by 5 bases and J by 3 bases, leaving 7 bases between them. There are 13 residues in the CDR3.

The DNA of the CDR3 is TGTGCCAGCAGTGAACCGGGGGGGGCCTACGAGCAGTACTTC. Encoded protein: CASSEPGGAYEQYF. The V call is TRBV6-1, the J call TRBJ2-7, with TRBD2 identical over 8 bases. V gave up 2 bases and J gave up 2 bases; unmatched junction bases: 2. The CDR3 runs to 14 residues. CDR1 MNHNS and CDR2 SASEGT come from the germline V gene.

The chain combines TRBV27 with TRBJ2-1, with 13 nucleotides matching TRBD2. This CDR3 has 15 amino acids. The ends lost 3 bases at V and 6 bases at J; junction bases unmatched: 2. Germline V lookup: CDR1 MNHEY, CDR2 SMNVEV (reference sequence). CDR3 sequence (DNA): TGTGCCAGCAGTTTGGGGACTAGCGGGACCAATGAGCAGTTCTTC. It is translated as CASSLGTSGTNEQFF.

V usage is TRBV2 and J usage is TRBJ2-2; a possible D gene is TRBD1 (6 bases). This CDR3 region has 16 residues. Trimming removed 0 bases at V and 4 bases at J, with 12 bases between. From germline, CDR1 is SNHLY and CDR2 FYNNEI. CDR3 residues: CASSEAGTPVTGELFF. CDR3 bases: TGTGCCAGCAGTGAAGCCGGGACACCTGTCACCGGGGAGCTGTTTTTT.

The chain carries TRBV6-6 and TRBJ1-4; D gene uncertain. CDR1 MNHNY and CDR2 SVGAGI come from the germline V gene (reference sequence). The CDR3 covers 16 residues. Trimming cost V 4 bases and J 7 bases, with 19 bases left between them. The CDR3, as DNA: TGTGCCAGCAGTTCACTAGTGCCGGGGTTGTCTGAAAAACTGTTTTTT. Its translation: CASSSLVPGLSEKLFF.

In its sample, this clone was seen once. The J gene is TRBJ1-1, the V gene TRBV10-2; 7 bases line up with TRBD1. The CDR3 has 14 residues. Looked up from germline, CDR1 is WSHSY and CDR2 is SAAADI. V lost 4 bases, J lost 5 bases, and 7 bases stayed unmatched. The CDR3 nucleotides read TGCGCCAGCAGTGTCGACAGGGTACGGACTGAAGCTTTCTTT. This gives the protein CASSVDRVRTEAFF.

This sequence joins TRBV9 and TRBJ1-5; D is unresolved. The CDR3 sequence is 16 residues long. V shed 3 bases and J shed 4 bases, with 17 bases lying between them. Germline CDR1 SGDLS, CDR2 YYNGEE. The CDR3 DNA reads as TGTGCCAGCAGCGGCCGGGAGGTGGATTCAAATCAGCCCCAGCATTTT. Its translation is CASSGREVDSNQPQHF.

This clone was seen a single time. CDR3 nucleotides: TGTGCCAGCAGCCTTAGCTCCTATAATTCACCCCTCCACTTT. This encodes CASSLSSYNSPLHF. The chain links TRBV5-6 to TRBJ1-6; D is uncertain. V was trimmed by 4 bases and J by 0 bases, leaving 5 bases between them. The CDR3 sequence is 14 residues long. Per germline, CDR1 SGHDT and CDR2 YYEEEE.

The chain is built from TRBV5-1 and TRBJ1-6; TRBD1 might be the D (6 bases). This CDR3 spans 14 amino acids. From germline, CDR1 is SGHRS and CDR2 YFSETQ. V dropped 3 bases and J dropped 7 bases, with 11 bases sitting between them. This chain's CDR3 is CASSSGQLNSPLHF. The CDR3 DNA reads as TGCGCCAGCAGCTCTGGACAGCTAAATTCACCCCTCCACTTT. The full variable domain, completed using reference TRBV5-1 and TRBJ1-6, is KAGVTQTPRYLIKTRGQQVTLSCSPISGHRSVSWYQQTPGQGLQFLFEYFSETQRNKGNFPGRFSGRQFSNSRSEMNVSTLELGDSALYLCASSSGQLNSPLHFGNGTRLTVT.

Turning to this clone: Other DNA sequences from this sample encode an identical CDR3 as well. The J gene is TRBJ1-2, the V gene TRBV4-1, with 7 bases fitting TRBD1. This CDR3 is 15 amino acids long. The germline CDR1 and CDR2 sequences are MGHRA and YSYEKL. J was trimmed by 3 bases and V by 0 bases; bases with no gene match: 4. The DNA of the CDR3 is TGCGCCAGCAGCCAAGATCCCGGGACAGACTATGGCTACACCTTC. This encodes CASSQDPGTDYGYTF.

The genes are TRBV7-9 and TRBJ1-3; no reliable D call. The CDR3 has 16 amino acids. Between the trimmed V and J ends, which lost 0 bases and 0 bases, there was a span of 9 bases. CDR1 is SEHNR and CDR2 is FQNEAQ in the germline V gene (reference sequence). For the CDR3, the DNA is TGTGCCAGCAGCTTAGCGCGGTCGGGCTCTGGAAACACCATATATTTT. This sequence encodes CASSLARSGSGNTIYF.

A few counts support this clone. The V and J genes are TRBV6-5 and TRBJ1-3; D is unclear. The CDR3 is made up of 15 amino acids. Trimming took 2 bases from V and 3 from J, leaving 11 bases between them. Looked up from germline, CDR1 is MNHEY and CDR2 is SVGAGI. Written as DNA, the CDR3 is TGTGCCAGCAGTTACGGTACAGTTGGTGGAAACACCATATATTTT. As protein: CASSYGTVGGNTIYF.

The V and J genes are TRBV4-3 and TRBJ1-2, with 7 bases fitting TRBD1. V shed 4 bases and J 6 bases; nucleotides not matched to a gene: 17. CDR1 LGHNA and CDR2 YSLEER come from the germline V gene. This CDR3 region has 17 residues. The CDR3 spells CASSPRLIDRVVDGYTF. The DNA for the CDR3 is TGCGCCAGCAGCCCGCGTCTGATAGACAGGGTTGTCGATGGCTACACCTTC.

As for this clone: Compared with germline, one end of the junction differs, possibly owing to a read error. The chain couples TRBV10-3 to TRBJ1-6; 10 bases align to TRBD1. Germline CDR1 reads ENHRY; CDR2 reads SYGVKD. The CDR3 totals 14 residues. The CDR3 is CAISEGDRGSPLNF. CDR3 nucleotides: TGTGCCATCAGTGAGGGGGACAGGGGTTCACCCCTCAACTTT.

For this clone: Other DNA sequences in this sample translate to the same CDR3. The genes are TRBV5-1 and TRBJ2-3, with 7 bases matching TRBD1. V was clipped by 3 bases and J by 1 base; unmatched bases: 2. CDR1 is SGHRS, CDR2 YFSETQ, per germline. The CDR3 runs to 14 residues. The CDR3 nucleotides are TGCGCCAGCAGCTCTGGACAGGGCACAGATACGCAGTATTTT. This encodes CASSSGQGTDTQYF.